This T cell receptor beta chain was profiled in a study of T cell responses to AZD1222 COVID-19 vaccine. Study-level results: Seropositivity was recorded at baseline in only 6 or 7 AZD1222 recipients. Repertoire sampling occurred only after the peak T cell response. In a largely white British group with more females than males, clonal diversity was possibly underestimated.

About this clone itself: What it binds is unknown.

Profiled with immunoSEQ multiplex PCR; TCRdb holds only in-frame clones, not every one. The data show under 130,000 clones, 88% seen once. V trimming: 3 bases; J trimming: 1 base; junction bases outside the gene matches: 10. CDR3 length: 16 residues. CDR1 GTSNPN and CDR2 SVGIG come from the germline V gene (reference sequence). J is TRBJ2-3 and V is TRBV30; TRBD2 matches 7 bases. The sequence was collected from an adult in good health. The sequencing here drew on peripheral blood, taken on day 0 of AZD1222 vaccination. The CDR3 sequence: CAWSSRRGVGTDTQYF. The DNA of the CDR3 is TGTGCCTGGAGCTCCCGTCGGGGGGTTGGCACAGATACGCAGTATTTT. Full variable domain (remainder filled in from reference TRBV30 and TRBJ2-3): SQTIHQWPATLVQPVGSPLSLECTVEGTSNPNLYWYRQAAGRGLQLLFYSVGIGQISSEVPQNLSASRPQDRQFILSSKKLLLSDSGFYLCAWSSRRGVGTDTQYFGPGTRLTVL.